This TCR beta chain came from a study of T cell responses to AZD1222 COVID-19 vaccine. Whole-study results and caveats: Among vaccine-associated CD4 TCRs, coverage spanned spike, with dominance at 160-218 and 743-854. Baseline seropositives among AZD1222 recipients totaled only five to seven. Among spike-specific TCRs, nearly half reportedly target unmutated variant regions.

TCRdb's table, derived via immunoSEQ multiplex PCR, lists solely in-frame clones and lacks some. The data contain roughly 200,000 clones, around 93% of them seen just once; the ten biggest clones take up about 1%. With respect to this clone: Its antigen is undetermined.

The sequencing used peripheral blood, collected 28 days after the second dose of the MenACWY control vaccine. This TCR was sampled from an adult who received the MenACWY meningococcal vaccine as a control.

The CDR3 region has the DNA TGTGCCAGCAGTGATGACATCGCTGGCTACACCTTC. Protein: CASSDDIAGYTF. This chain links TRBV25-1 with TRBJ1-2; D is undetermined. The V gene's germline CDR1 is MGHDK and CDR2 SYGVNS. Trimming pared 3 bases from V and 7 bases from J, leaving 9 bases between. The CDR3 length is 12 residues.